The present T cell receptor (beta chain) was sequenced within a study of blood T cells in healthy people across ages. Researchers collected roughly 9.8 milliliters of peripheral blood from every single donor. This clonotype was seen only a few times. As yet, its antigen is unknown. The CDR3 is 15 amino acids. From germline, CDR1 is MNHEY and CDR2 SMNVEV (reference sequence). V lost 0 bases to trimming and J lost 5 bases, with 13 bases between them. Study findings and constraints: Using unsorted PBMCs precluded a conclusive naive versus antigen-experienced comparison.

PCR was performed a second time for roughly 7 to 12 cycles using a sample-barcoded 5' primer and a J-beta primer mix. TCRdb itself ran the 5' RACE reads through MiXCR, one entry per CDR3 protein. Here the sample spans fewer than 750,000 distinct CDR3 sequences, approximately 52% being singletons. The chain recombines TRBV27 with TRBJ1-1; TRBD1 is a possible D gene (5 bases). The TCR was taken from a woman over 75 in good health. Sequenced material: blood. CDR3 coding DNA: TGTGCCAGCAGTTTATCTAACGACAGAAAGACTGAAGCTTTCTTT. Its protein product is CASSLSNDRKTEAFF.